These T cell receptor beta chains were read from a single sample in a study of cytomegalovirus exposure and HLA in healthy donors. Sequencing used immunoSEQ multiplex PCR; TCRdb keeps in-frame clones, though not all of them. The table has around 130,000 clones, approximately 83% seen once; the top ten hold roughly 1.2%. The specimen was PBMCs. The receptors originated from a girl between 2 and 10 years old in good health and CMV-seronegative. CDR3s include the opening cysteine and the closing phenylalanine or tryptophan. D genes are given only for firm matches. Rows may omit the clone size; those that give it use once, few, many or a size class.

J: TRBJ2-5; V: TRBV2; size: few; D: NA; CDR3: CASKVWGGETQYF; DNA: TGTGCCAGCAAGGTCTGGGGAGGAGAGACCCAGTACTTC
J: TRBJ2-1; V: TRBV4-2; size: NA; D: TRBD2; CDR3: CASSQDSSGLAGGPYNEQFF; DNA: TGTGCCAGCAGCCAAGATTCCTCTGGACTAGCGGGGGGACCCTACAATGAGCAGTTCTTC
J: TRBJ2-1; V: TRBV4-3; size: few; D: TRBD1; CDR3: CASSQDKGADEQFF; DNA: TGCGCCAGCAGCCAAGATAAGGGGGCAGATGAGCAGTTCTTC
J: TRBJ2-2; V: TRBV28; size: NA; D: NA; CDR3: CASTSRRQPPYTGELFF; DNA: TGTGCCAGCACTTCAAGAAGACAGCCTCCCTACACCGGGGAGCTGTTTTTT
J: TRBJ1-1; V: TRBV18; size: once; D: TRBD1; CDR3: CASCPGQTMNTEAFF; DNA: TGTGCCAGCTGCCCGGGACAGACGATGAACACTGAAGCTTTCTTT
J: TRBJ2-1; V: TRBV9; size: NA; D: TRBD2; CDR3: CASSAPNIAGGNNEQFF; DNA: TGTGCCAGCAGCGCCCCTAATATAGCGGGGGGAAACAATGAGCAGTTCTTC
J: TRBJ2-2; V: TRBV5-1; size: NA; D: NA; CDR3: CASSLSVNTGELFF; DNA: TGCGCCAGCAGCTTGTCGGTGAACACCGGGGAGCTGTTTTTT
J: TRBJ2-7; V: TRBV28; size: NA; D: TRBD1; CDR3: CASSEAGQGAYEQYF; DNA: TGTGCCAGCAGCGAGGCCGGACAGGGGGCTTACGAGCAGTACTTC
J: TRBJ1-1; V: TRBV25-1; size: NA; D: NA; CDR3: CASSEYGWTEKNTEAFF; DNA: TGTGCCAGCAGTGAATACGGATGGACAGAGAAGAACACTGAAGCTTTCTTT
J: TRBJ1-5; V: TRBV27; size: NA; D: NA; CDR3: CASSFEGGSNQPQHF; DNA: TGTGCCAGCAGTTTCGAAGGCGGTAGCAATCAGCCCCAGCATTTT
J: TRBJ1-1; V: TRBV28; size: NA; D: TRBD1; CDR3: CASSYRGLDTEAFF; DNA: TGTGCCAGCAGTTACAGGGGGTTGGACACTGAAGCTTTCTTT
J: TRBJ2-1; V: TRBV5-4; size: NA; D: NA; CDR3: CASRGGSGEQFF; DNA: TGTGCCAGCAGGGGTGGTAGCGGTGAGCAGTTCTTC
J: TRBJ2-7; V: TRBV4-3; size: NA; D: TRBD1; CDR3: CASSQERTGFYEQYF; DNA: TGCGCCAGCAGCCAAGAGCGGACAGGGTTCTACGAGCAGTACTTC